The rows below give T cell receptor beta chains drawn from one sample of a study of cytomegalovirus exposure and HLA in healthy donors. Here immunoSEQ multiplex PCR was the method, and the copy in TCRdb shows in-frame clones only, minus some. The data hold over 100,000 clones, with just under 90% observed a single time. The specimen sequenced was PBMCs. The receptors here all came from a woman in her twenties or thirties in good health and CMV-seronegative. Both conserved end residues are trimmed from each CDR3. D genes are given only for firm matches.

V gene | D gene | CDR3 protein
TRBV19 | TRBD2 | ASSHGLGDSYEQY
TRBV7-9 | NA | ASSPVQGPDYGYT
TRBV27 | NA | ASSAHNEKLF
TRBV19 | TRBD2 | ASSIRLAGDLYEQY
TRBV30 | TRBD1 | ASDRGRGEAF
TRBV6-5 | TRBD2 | ASSYGAGGRHYEQY
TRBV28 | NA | ASSLWQATNEKLF
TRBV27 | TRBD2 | ASSLMLGLAGETQY
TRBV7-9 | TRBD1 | ASSSPPTGSSYNEQF
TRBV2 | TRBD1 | ASSEGRTGFEAF
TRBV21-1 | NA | ASTPGTGGQPQH
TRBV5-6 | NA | ASSTGLNSYEQY
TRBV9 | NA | ASSVHLQETQY
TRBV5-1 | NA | ASSFGSLLNSYEQY
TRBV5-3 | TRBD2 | ARSWERLAFLDTQY
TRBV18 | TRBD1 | ASSPRGRPNEKLF
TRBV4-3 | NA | ASSQAGSYNEQF
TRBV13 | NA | ASSLVGQAKNIQY
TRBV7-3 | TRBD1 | ASSLSRGQGNTEAF
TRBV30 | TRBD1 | ASGTGETQY
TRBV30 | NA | AWTGRGPYNEQF
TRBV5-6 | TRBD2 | ASSGVTSGISEQY